The rows below give T cell receptor beta chains drawn from one sample of a study of vaccination and CD4 T cells after COVID-19. The antigens for these receptors are not known. Each CDR3 protein gets one entry after TCRdb re-called the PCR reads with MiXCR. The sample holds some 18,000 distinct CDR3 sequences; around three fifths are singletons and the top ten take around 9.6%. Sequencing input: CD4+ T cells from blood, cultured in vitro. These receptors originate from a human donor who had recovered from COVID-19. CDR3s include the opening cysteine and the closing phenylalanine or tryptophan. Fields, in order: V gene, CDR3 protein.

>TRBV20-1
CSAQEGGNTIYF
>TRBV4-1
CASNNRASGSYNEQFF
>TRBV4-2
CASSPRQGKETEAFF
>TRBV15
CATSRELFGDGEQFF
>TRBV6-2/TRBV6-3
CASRRDPNYGYTF
>TRBV7-2
CASSLESWGSATGELFF
>TRBV20-1
CSANPPGAYEQYF
>TRBV19
CASSPRIYGYTF
>TRBV2
CASGSGQGRSGELFF
>TRBV5-1
CASSLAGHSTDTQYF
>TRBV2
CASSGMTGDEAFF
>TRBV20-1
CSASSGNYGYTF
>TRBV20-1
CSATDRGWAFF
>TRBV29-1
CSVVRWEGAFF
>TRBV20-1
CSAIQSRQKTDTQYF
>TRBV18
CASSLGTDYSNQPQHF
>TRBV6-2/TRBV6-3
CASRQGFQPQHF
>TRBV19
CASTSAGAYYGYTF
>TRBV7-2
CASSPAAGVLSGYTF
>TRBV19
CASSTGGILIDEQYF
>TRBV7-2
CASSLDFGRRYTEAFF
>TRBV20-1
CSARVGKNIQYF
>TRBV5-4
CASSLALTGYGYTF
>TRBV10-3
CAIRKTGWDTGELFF
>TRBV12-3/TRBV12-4
CASSSRGQNQPQHF
>TRBV6-5
CASSYSMTYTF
>TRBV7-3
CASSLLGGTGELFF
>TRBV7-2
CASSLGLGGDTQYF
>TRBV9
CASSVGADSRTGELFF
>TRBV7-2
CASSTHADTQYF
>TRBV20-1
CSASGNIGTEAFF
>TRBV20-1
CSAALAKNIQYF
>TRBV24-1
CATSDPARGSGGETSTDTQYF
>TRBV20-1
CSAAWRSFYNEQFF
>TRBV11-3
CASSPHTAEAFF
>TRBV7-9
CASSSPDRGRNNEQFF
>TRBV27
CASSPGGYGYTF
>TRBV20-1
CSAKPFGQATDTQYF
>TRBV27
CASSPGQAIGGEQYF
>TRBV7-2
CASSGQFTDTQYF
>TRBV20-1
CSASRSYNEQFF
>TRBV7-2
CASSLGGVGASGYTF
>TRBV7-2
CASIGDRGMGEQFF
>TRBV2
CASSVSGTGGTEAFF
>TRBV6-2/TRBV6-3
CASTSGLYGYTF
>TRBV27
CASRLGRTYEQYF
>TRBV7-7
CASSLAPGNEQFF
>TRBV5-1
CASSSQANTEAFF